This TCR beta chain came from a study of blood T cell repertoires in COVID-19. For the study at large: The United States, Italy and Spain were the sources of the acute and convalescent COVID-19 samples. Sample material is recorded as cDNA or gDNA derived from T cells, B-cell-depleted T cells, or PBMCs.

As originally analysed: Amplification of reference gene primers provided the estimated nucleated cell counts. Profiled with immunoSEQ multiplex PCR; TCRdb holds only in-frame clones, not every one. That table furnishes V, J and clone size, whereas the DNA furnished D and trimming. The table lists some 150,000 clones, around nine tenths of them singletons. V shed 6 bases and J shed 4 bases, with 12 bases lying between them. The CDR3 spans 14 residues. The germline gives CDR1 SEHNR, CDR2 FQNEAQ (reference sequence). V and J are TRBV7-9 and TRBJ1-4; a weak D match, TRBD1 (5 bases). The material sequenced was peripheral blood. The receptor comes from a human donor in a cohort sampled during active COVID-19. The CDR3 is CASSRQLDNEKLFF. The CDR3 nucleotides are TGTGCCAGCAGTCGACAGCTCGATAATGAAAAACTGTTTTTT. The variable domain in full, with the rest retrieved from reference TRBV7-9 and TRBJ1-4, is DTGVSQNPRHKITKRGQNVTFRCDPISEHNRLYWYRQTLGQGPEFLTYFQNEAQLEKSRLLSDRFSAERPKGSFSTLEIQRTEQGDSAMYLCASSRQLDNEKLFFGSGTQLSVL.